Listed below are T cell receptor beta chains from one sample, sequenced in a study of graft-versus-host responses after intestinal transplantation. These receptors have no identified antigens. TCRdb's table, derived via immunoSEQ multiplex PCR, lists solely in-frame clones and lacks some. The sample yields roughly 89,000 clones, 92% seen once. Sample: unstimulated CD4+ T cells sorted from spleen or lymph node cells, taken before intestinal transplant. The origin of the receptors is a human donor who received an intestinal transplant. CDR3s include the opening cysteine and the closing phenylalanine or tryptophan. A D gene is named only where the DNA matches it firmly. The size entry is marked missing in some rows and otherwise reads once, few, many or a size class.

>TRBD2|TRBV9|TRBJ2-5|once
TGTGCCAGCAGTGAAGAAGCCGGGACTAGCGGGGGTCGAGATACCCAGTACTTC
CASSEEAGTSGGRDTQYF
>TRBD1|TRBV7-9|TRBJ1-3|.
TGTGCCAGCAGCCCAGACAGGGCCCGCTCTGGAAACACCATATATTTT
CASSPDRARSGNTIYF
>TRBD1|TRBV2|TRBJ2-7|.
TGTGCCACCGGGACAGTAGGCTACGAGCAGTACTTC
CATGTVGYEQYF
>TRBD1|TRBV4-1|TRBJ2-1|.
TGCGCCAGCAGCCAAGGGGACAGGGGATCCTACAATGAGCAGTTCTTC
CASSQGDRGSYNEQFF
>.|TRBV27|TRBJ1-2|.
TGTGCCAGCGCCCAGAGGGGGGGGCTTAACTATGGCTACACCTTC
CASAQRGGLNYGYTF
>TRBD1|TRBV2|TRBJ2-7|.
TGTGCCAGCAGAGCCGGGACAGGGTTCCACGAGCAGTACTTC
CASRAGTGFHEQYF
>.|TRBV5-6|TRBJ2-1|.
TGTGCCAGCAGGGGGCCGAGGGAGGTTCGGTCCTACAATGAGCAGTTCTTC
CASRGPREVRSYNEQFF
>.|TRBV12-2|TRBJ1-3|.
TGTGCAAGTCGCGTAGACAGAGTCCCTGGAAACACCATATATTTT
CASRVDRVPGNTIYF
>.|TRBV21-1|TRBJ1-1|.
TGTGCCAGCAGCATAAACAGGGGAACGGACACTGAAGCTTTCTTT
CASSINRGTDTEAFF
>TRBD1|TRBV2|TRBJ2-2|.
TGTGCCAGCCTCCGGGACAGGGCCACCGGGGAGCTGTTTTTT
CASLRDRATGELFF
>TRBD1|TRBV27|TRBJ1-2|.
TGTGCCAGCAGTTTACCGATCCAACACCGGGACAGGGCGGAGGGCTACACCTTC
CASSLPIQHRDRAEGYTF
>TRBD1|TRBV28|TRBJ1-1|.
TGTGCCAGCAGCTGGGACAGCTTGAACACTGAAGCTTTCTTT
CASSWDSLNTEAFF
>.|TRBV19|TRBJ1-5|.
TGTGCCAGTAGTATAGCCAGGATCGGCAATCAGCCCCAGCATTTT
CASSIARIGNQPQHF
>TRBD2|TRBV30|TRBJ2-3|.
TGTGCCTGGAGTGTCGGGATGACTAGCATCACAGATACGCAGTATTTT
CAWSVGMTSITDTQYF
>TRBD2|TRBV4-1|TRBJ2-4|.
TGCGCCAGCAGCCAACCCGGGACTAGCGGTAAAAACATTCAGTACTTC
CASSQPGTSGKNIQYF
>.|TRBV7-2|TRBJ2-7|.
TGTGCCAGCAGCTTAGGGCGGGCCTCCTACGAGCAGTACTTC
CASSLGRASYEQYF
>.|TRBV29-1|TRBJ1-4|.
TGCAGCGTCCTAGACCGCGAAAAACTGTTTTTT
CSVLDREKLFF
>TRBD1|TRBV30|TRBJ2-5|.
TGTGCCTGGGACCCCGGACAGGGAAAAATTGAGACCCAGTACTTC
CAWDPGQGKIETQYF
>TRBD1|TRBV7-9|TRBJ2-5|.
TGTGCCAGCAGCCTATTCCGGGACAGTCAAGAGACCCAGTACTTC
CASSLFRDSQETQYF
>TRBD2|TRBV10-1|TRBJ2-2|.
TGCGCCAGCAGGGGTACTAGCGGTACCGGGGAGCTGTTTTTT
CASRGTSGTGELFF
>.|TRBV5-1|TRBJ1-2|.
TGCGCCAGCAGCTTGAAGGGGGACATCTATGGCTACACCTTC
CASSLKGDIYGYTF
>TRBD2|TRBV6-5|TRBJ2-1|once
TGTGCCAGCAGTTACCAGCTAGCGGGAGAAATTCGGTTCTTC
CASSYQLAGEIRFF
>.|TRBV19|TRBJ2-5|.
TGTGCCAGTAGTGCTATAGTGAGAGGAGAGACCCAGTACTTC
CASSAIVRGETQYF
>.|TRBV6-6|TRBJ2-2|.
TGTGCCAGCAATAGACTAACGACCGGGGAGCTGTTTTTT
CASNRLTTGELFF
>.|TRBV15|TRBJ1-5|.
TGTGCCACCAGTGCCTCGGGGCAGCCCCAGCATTTT
CATSASGQPQHF
>TRBD1|TRBV11-3|TRBJ1-1|.
TGTGCCAGCAGCTTACATGGCACAGGGGTAAACACTGAAGCTTTCTTT
CASSLHGTGVNTEAFF
>TRBD1|TRBV5-1|TRBJ1-5|.
TGCGCCAGCAGCCCGGGACAGGGCAATCAGCCCCAGCATTTT
CASSPGQGNQPQHF
>TRBD1|TRBV5-1|TRBJ2-3|.
TGCGCCAGCAGCCTAGGGACAGCTAGCACAGATACGCAGTATTTT
CASSLGTASTDTQYF
>TRBD2|TRBV14|TRBJ2-3|.
TGTGCCAGCAGCCTCCGACTAGCGGGTATGACAGATACGCAGTATTTT
CASSLRLAGMTDTQYF
>TRBD1|TRBV7-2|TRBJ2-7|.
TGTGCCAGCAGCTTAGCGGACAGGATGCAGTACTTC
CASSLADRMQYF
>.|TRBV12-5|TRBJ1-2|.
TGTGCTAGTGGTTTGGCTTCCCCGGGATATCACTATGGCTACACCTTC
CASGLASPGYHYGYTF
>TRBD2|TRBV4-1|TRBJ2-5|.
TGCGCCAGCAGCCAGGGTGGGAGGGGAGCGGCGGAGACCCAGTACTTC
CASSQGGRGAAETQYF
>.|TRBV5-6|TRBJ2-7|.
TGTGCCAGCAGCTCGGGACTTCTCTCGGGGGAGCAGTACTTC
CASSSGLLSGEQYF
>.|TRBV6-1|TRBJ1-2|.
TGTGCCAGCAGTGCATTGGCCAGGGACTATGGCTACACCTTC
CASSALARDYGYTF
>.|TRBV21-1|TRBJ2-5|once
TGTGCCAGCGGAGCCGGGACAAGGCGAGAGACCCAGTACTTC
CASGAGTRRETQYF
>TRBD1|TRBV6-1|TRBJ2-7|.
TGTGCCAGCAGTGAATCAGGGGGCGAGCAGTACTTC
CASSESGGEQYF
>TRBD2|TRBV19|TRBJ2-7|.
TGTGCCAGTAGGGAGGGAGGGTCGGGCGAGCAGTACTTC
CASREGGSGEQYF
>.|TRBV14|TRBJ2-7|.
TGTGCCAGCAGCCACCGAGGGGGGGCCGGTCGGGAGCAGTACTTC
CASSHRGGAGREQYF
>.|TRBV11-2|TRBJ1-4|.
TGTGCCAGCAGCTTAGTTCCTCGGGGGGCGAGATCCACTAATGAAAAACTGTTTTTT
CASSLVPRGARSTNEKLFF
>TRBD2|TRBV9|TRBJ2-7|once
TGTGCCAGCAGCCTGGGGACTAGCGGGGGGGAGGAGCAGTACTTC
CASSLGTSGGEEQYF
>TRBD1|TRBV27|TRBJ1-2|.
TGTGCCAGCAGTTTGCAGGGGGCAACTGGCTACACCTTC
CASSLQGATGYTF